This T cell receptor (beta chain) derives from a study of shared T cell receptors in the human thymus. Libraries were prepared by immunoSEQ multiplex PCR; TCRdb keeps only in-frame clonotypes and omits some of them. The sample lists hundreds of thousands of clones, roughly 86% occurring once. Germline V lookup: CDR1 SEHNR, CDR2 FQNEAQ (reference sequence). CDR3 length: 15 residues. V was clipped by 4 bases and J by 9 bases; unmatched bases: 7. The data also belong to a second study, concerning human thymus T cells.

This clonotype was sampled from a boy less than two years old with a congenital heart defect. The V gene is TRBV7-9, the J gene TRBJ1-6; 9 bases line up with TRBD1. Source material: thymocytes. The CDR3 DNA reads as TGTGCCAGCAGCTCGTTCCGGGACAGGGTTTCACCCCTCCACTTT. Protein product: CASSSFRDRVSPLHF.